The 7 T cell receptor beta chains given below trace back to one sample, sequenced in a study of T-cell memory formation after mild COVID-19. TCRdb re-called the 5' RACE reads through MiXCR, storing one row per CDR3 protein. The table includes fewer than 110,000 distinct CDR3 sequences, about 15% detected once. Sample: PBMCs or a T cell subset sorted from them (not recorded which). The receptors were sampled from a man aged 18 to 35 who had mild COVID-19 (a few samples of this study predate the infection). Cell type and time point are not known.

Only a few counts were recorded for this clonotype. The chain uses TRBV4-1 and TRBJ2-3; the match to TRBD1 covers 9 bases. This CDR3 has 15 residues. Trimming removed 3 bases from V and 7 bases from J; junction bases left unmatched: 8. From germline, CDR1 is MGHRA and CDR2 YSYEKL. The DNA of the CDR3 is TGCGCCAGCAGCCAGCCGGGACAGGGAATTAATACGCAGTATTTT. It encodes CASSQPGQGINTQYF.

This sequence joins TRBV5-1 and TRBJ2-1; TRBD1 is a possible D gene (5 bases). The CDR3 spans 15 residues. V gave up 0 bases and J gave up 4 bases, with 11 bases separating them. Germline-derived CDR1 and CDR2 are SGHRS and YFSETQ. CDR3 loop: CASSLEDNLYNEQFF. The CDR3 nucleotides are TGCGCCAGCAGCTTGGAGGACAATTTATACAATGAGCAGTTCTTC.

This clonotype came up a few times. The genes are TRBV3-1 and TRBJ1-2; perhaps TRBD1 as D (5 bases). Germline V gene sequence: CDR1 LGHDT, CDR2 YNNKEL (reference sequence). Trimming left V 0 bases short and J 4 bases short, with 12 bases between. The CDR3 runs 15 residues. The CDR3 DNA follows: TGTGCCAGCAGCCAAGATAGTGGGGCAGTCTATGGCTACACCTTC. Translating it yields CASSQDSGAVYGYTF.

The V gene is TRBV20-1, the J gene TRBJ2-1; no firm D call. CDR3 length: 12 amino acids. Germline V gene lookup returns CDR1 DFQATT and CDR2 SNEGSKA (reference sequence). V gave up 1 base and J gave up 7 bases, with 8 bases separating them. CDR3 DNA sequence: TGCAGTGCTAGAGTCTTATTAAATGAGCAGTTCTTC. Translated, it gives CSARVLLNEQFF.

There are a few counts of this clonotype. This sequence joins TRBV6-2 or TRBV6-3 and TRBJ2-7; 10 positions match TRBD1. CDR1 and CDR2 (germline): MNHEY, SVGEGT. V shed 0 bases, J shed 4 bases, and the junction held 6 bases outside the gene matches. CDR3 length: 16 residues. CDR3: CASSYSRRDRGYEQYF. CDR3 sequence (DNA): TGTGCCAGCAGTTACTCTCGCCGGGACAGGGGTTACGAGCAGTACTTC.

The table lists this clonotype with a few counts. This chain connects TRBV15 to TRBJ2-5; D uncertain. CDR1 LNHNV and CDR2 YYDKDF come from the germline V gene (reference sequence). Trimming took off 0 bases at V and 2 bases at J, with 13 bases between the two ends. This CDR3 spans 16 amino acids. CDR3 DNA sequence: TGTGCCACCAGCAGAGATCGCGGCAGCGCGCAAGAGACCCAGTACTTC. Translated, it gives CATSRDRGSAQETQYF.

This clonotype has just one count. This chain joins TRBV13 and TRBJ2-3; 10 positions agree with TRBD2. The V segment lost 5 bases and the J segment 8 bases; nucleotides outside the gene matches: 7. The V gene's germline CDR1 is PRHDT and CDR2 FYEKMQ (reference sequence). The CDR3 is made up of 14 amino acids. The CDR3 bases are TGTGCCAGCAGCCCGGGGCTAGCGGGAGCTACGCAGTATTTT. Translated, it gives CASSPGLAGATQYF.